These T cell receptor beta chains were read from a single sample in a study of T cell responses to AZD1222 COVID-19 vaccine. Profiled with immunoSEQ multiplex PCR; TCRdb holds only in-frame clones, not every one. Of around 160,000 clones listed, around 88% are singletons. The specimen was peripheral blood, collected on day 0 of AZD1222 vaccination. These receptors were taken from an adult in good health. Each CDR3 is given with its conserved first and last residue.

>TRBJ2-7|TRBV7-2
CASSLSGGTYEQYF
>TRBJ1-3|TRBV18
CASSPNQQAGNTIYF
>TRBJ2-7|TRBV6-6
CASSSQGYEQYF
>TRBJ2-2|TRBV7-3
CASSLNGATGELFF
>TRBJ1-5|TRBV14
CASSQARQWERGQPQHF
>TRBJ1-2|TRBV30
CAWQGQGAPGYTF
>TRBJ1-4|TRBV7-2
CASSLGRTGGASEKLFF
>TRBJ1-5|TRBV11-2
CASSLDGGVMTHQPQHF
>TRBJ1-2|TRBV7-3
CASSPSSGNFYGYTF
>TRBJ1-3|TRBV11-2
CASSRFSSGNTIYF
>TRBJ1-5|TRBV7-3
CASSQGRNQPQHF
>TRBJ1-2|TRBV10-1
CASKPGGGIFYGYTF
>TRBJ1-5|TRBV19
CASSGGTGTNQPQHF
>TRBJ2-7|TRBV5-1
CASRQGLAEQEQYF
>TRBJ2-6|TRBV27
CASSLEYSSGANVLTF
>TRBJ1-1|TRBV4-3
CASSQDRGGTEAFF
>TRBJ1-1|TRBV3-1/TRBV3-2
CASSQVRNTEAFF
>TRBJ2-7|TRBV4-2
CASSQDGPSWSSYEQYF
>TRBJ1-2|TRBV6-4
CASSVTRSTYGYTF
>TRBJ2-2|TRBV5-8
CASSLPGANTGELFF
>TRBJ1-1|TRBV3-1/TRBV3-2
CASTNIGASAEAFF
>TRBJ1-2|TRBV6-2/TRBV6-3
CASSYSGHGNTF
>TRBJ1-6|TRBV5-1
CASSLDGATGTNSPLHF
>TRBJ1-1|TRBV19
CATVQGAGTEAFF
>TRBJ1-2|TRBV5-6
CASSTTGTWGANYGYTF
>TRBJ1-1|TRBV16
CASSHGTGGETEAFF
>TRBJ1-3|TRBV5-4
CASSDGQARNTIYF
>TRBJ1-3|TRBV18
CASSPGTGQNTIYF
>TRBJ2-1|TRBV14
CASAGGQALYNEQFF
>TRBJ1-5|TRBV10-3
CAISGAAWEPQHF
>TRBJ2-5|TRBV5-1
CASSFGQSVETQYF
>TRBJ1-6|TRBV28
CASKQVGSSPLHF
>TRBJ2-1|TRBV28
CASSSPGGGGYNEQFF
>TRBJ1-1|TRBV5-1
CASSLTGGGTEAFF
>TRBJ1-1|TRBV10-3
CAIRKGQNTEAFF
>TRBJ2-1|TRBV3-1/TRBV3-2
CASSPFGGDYNEQFF
>TRBJ1-3|TRBV2
CASSETARGNTIYF
>TRBJ1-5|TRBV4-1
CASSTSADPAPQHF